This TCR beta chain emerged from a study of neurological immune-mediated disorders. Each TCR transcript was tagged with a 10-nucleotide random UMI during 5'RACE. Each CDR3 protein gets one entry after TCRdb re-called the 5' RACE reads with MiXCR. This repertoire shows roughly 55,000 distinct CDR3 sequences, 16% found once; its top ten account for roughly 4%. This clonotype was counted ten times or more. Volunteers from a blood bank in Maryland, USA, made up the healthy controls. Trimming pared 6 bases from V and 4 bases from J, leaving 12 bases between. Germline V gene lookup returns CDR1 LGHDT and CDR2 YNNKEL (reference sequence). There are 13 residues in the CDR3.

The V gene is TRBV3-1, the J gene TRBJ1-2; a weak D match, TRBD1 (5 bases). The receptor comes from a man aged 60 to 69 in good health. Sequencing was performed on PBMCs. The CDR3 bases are TGTGCCAGCAGTACCGGGGGTCTCTATGGCTACACCTTC. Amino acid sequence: CASSTGGLYGYTF.